This is a list of T cell receptor beta chains from one sample in a study of Tregs in tolerant kidney transplant recipients. TCRdb's table, derived via immunoSEQ multiplex PCR, lists solely in-frame clones and lacks some. Here the sample spans around 85,000 clones, around 90% being singletons. The sequenced sample was Tregs from blood, obtained before the transplant. These TCRs come from a human donor who received a combined kidney and bone marrow transplant. Both conserved end residues are part of each CDR3.

v_gene	j_gene	CDR3aa
TRBV5-6	TRBJ1-2	CASSTGEGYTF
TRBV7-5	TRBJ2-7	CARSLSGAPYEQYF
TRBV7-2	TRBJ2-7	CASSLPGVSYEQYF
TRBV10-3	TRBJ1-3	CATTPDRNFGNTIYF
TRBV4-1	TRBJ2-3	CASSQESTSGNSSTDTQYF
TRBV7-3	TRBJ2-3	CASSLGTGDTDTQYF
TRBV29-1	TRBJ1-1	CSVARRDREIEAFF
TRBV29-1	TRBJ2-2	CSVEGNTGELFF
TRBV18	TRBJ2-6	CASSPRDRPSGANVLTF
TRBV7-2	TRBJ2-3	CASSRYRDTDTQYF
TRBV9	TRBJ2-1	CASSVASGAQGRNEQFF
TRBV5-6	TRBJ2-1	CASSWGLAGISYNEQFF
TRBV6-1	TRBJ2-7	CASSELGLAESYEQYF
TRBV27	TRBJ1-6	CASSGTANSPLHF
TRBV11-2	TRBJ2-5	CASSSLGERETQYF
TRBV5-6	TRBJ1-1	CASSFFWTANTEAFF
TRBV6-1	TRBJ1-1	CASRSGPGIKREAFF
TRBV10-1	TRBJ2-7	CASSERPGSSSYEQYF
TRBV6-1	TRBJ2-2	CASSPVRNTGELFF
TRBV5-1	TRBJ1-1	CASSLGQGAWTEAFF
TRBV6-1	TRBJ1-2	CASSLGHRYGYTF
TRBV4-2	TRBJ2-1	CASSLQFGSEQFF
TRBV7-9	TRBJ2-1	CASSSSGAYNGQFF
TRBV18	TRBJ2-5	CASSPTDETQYF
TRBV2	TRBJ2-5	CASMDYNKETQYF
TRBV30	TRBJ1-6	CAWSVARGRDNSPLHF
TRBV2	TRBJ2-1	CASRGGSYEQFF
TRBV6-5	TRBJ2-7	CASSYRGGGTYEQYF
TRBV4-2	TRBJ2-3	CASSQDWVETDTQYF
TRBV11-2	TRBJ2-5	CASSLVGETQYF
TRBV27	TRBJ2-1	CASSSSGSYNEQFF
TRBV19	TRBJ2-1	CASSSTSGYSYNEQFF
TRBV28	TRBJ2-1	CASSFNEQFF
TRBV5-1	TRBJ1-6	CASSLVGFENSPLHF
TRBV7-2	TRBJ2-6	CASSFPGGANVLTF
TRBV29-1	TRBJ1-4	CSVDCQGANEKLFF
TRBV30	TRBJ2-7	CAWSRDLDSYEQYF
TRBV2	TRBJ2-7	CASSVKGTQYF
TRBV5-8	TRBJ2-7	CASSLHMEWTGEQYF
TRBV7-3	TRBJ1-1	CASGRNTEAFF
TRBV30	TRBJ1-2	CASRGAGKDYGYTF
TRBV5-1	TRBJ2-1	CASSFMASGSYEQFF
TRBV18	-	CASSPVHRYEQYF
TRBV19	TRBJ2-6	CASSIGGHAGANVLTF
TRBV7-9	TRBJ1-1	CASSPRTGAAFF
TRBV6-6	TRBJ2-7	CASGYTTGADYEQYF
TRBV27	TRBJ1-5	CASSPRQILTDSNQPQHF
TRBV5-1	TRBJ2-3	CASRPPGSGTDTQYF
TRBV20-1	TRBJ1-2	CSAPGPDGYTF
TRBV28	TRBJ1-2	CASSSGRWDYGYTF
TRBV11-3	TRBJ2-3	CASSHGGAGTDTQYF
TRBV19	TRBJ1-5	CASSTGQASNQPQHF
TRBV25-1	TRBJ1-4	CASSAGDANEKLFF
TRBV19	TRBJ1-1	CASSMGQDTEAFF
TRBV2	TRBJ2-1	CASSVEAGSYNEQFF
TRBV5-6	TRBJ1-4	CASSSRDKQGKLFF
TRBV6-5	TRBJ2-6	CASRTLGANVLTF
TRBV28	TRBJ1-1	CASSSPATAGGDGAFF
TRBV7-9	TRBJ2-1	CASSLVLAESRPFF
TRBV7-2	TRBJ2-7	CASSLSAHQGYEQYF